The source of this TCR beta chain is a study of blood T cells in healthy people across ages. The use of a sample-barcoded 5' primer and a J-beta primer mix characterized a second PCR of 7 to 11 cycles. TCRdb reprocessed the 5' RACE reads via MiXCR and lists one record per CDR3 protein. The sample yields roughly 800,000 distinct CDR3 sequences, roughly 34% seen once. This clonotype was counted many times. This CDR3 contains 17 residues. With 1 base clipped from V and 4 bases from J, the junction kept 9 bases outside the gene matches. CDR1 and CDR2 from the germline V gene are SGHTA and FQGNSA. This TCR was recovered from a young man in good health. The chain uses TRBV7-2 and TRBJ1-2, with TRBD1 identical over 10 bases. The sequenced sample was blood. The CDR3 nucleotides read TGTGCCAGCAGCTTAGTCTACCGGGACAGGGGTGCCTATGGCTACACCTTC. Translation: CASSLVYRDRGAYGYTF.